Shown below are 15 T cell receptor beta chains from a single sample sequenced in a study of cytomegalovirus exposure and HLA in healthy donors. The PCR had 60 Vbeta and 13 Jbeta primers. Repertoires were generated with immunoSEQ multiplex PCR, while TCRdb's copy carries only in-frame clones and drops some. The sample yields approximately 140,000 clones, roughly 79% seen once. Sequencing was done on a sample of PBMCs. The receptors here all came from a woman between 45 and 65 years old in good health and CMV-seronegative.

This clone occurred once. The rearrangement joins TRBV6-6 to TRBJ1-5; D gene uncertain. Trimming left V 8 bases short and J 4 bases short, with 9 bases between. Germline lookup yields CDR1 MNHNY and CDR2 SVGAGI (reference sequence). The CDR3 runs 12 residues. CDR3 sequence: CASLRENQPQHF. The CDR3 DNA follows: TGTGCCAGCTTGCGGGAGAATCAGCCCCAGCATTTT.

This clone was detected only once. This sequence joins TRBV15 and TRBJ2-5; no definite D call. This CDR3 has 14 residues. With 0 bases removed from V and 2 bases from J, the gap between germline ends came to 7 bases. Looked up from germline, CDR1 is LNHNV and CDR2 is YYDKDF (reference sequence). The CDR3 DNA sequence: TGTGCCACCAGCAGAGATTGGCAGCAAGAGACCCAGTACTTC. Translation gives CATSRDWQQETQYF.

The gene calls are TRBV5-1 and TRBJ1-1; D is ambiguous. CDR3 length equals 13 residues. V lost 0 bases and J 4 bases, leaving 7 bases between the germline ends. The germline V gene encodes CDR1 SGHRS and CDR2 YFSETQ. The CDR3 DNA reads as TGCGCCAGCAGCTTGGGTTCGAGCACTGAAGCTTTCTTT. Protein product: CASSLGSSTEAFF.

This chain links TRBV7-9 with TRBJ2-3, with TRBD2 identical over 7 bases. The CDR3 covers 15 residues. V dropped 2 bases and J dropped 2; count of bases not matched to a gene: 4. Germline V lookup: CDR1 SEHNR, CDR2 FQNEAQ (reference sequence). The CDR3 is CASSLRSGNTDTQYF. DNA for the CDR3: TGTGCCAGCAGCTTACGAAGCGGGAACACAGATACGCAGTATTTT.

The chain combines TRBV21-1 with TRBJ2-7; TRBD2, as called in the table, went unchecked against the DNA. TRBV21-1 is assigned pseudogene status. This CDR3 has 13 residues. CDR3 nucleotides: TGTGCCAGCAGACCGGGATTACCCTACGAGCAGTACGTC. This translates into CASRPGLPYEQYV.

This chain joins TRBV30 and TRBJ2-1; 7 bases align to TRBD2. This CDR3 is 17 amino acids long. In germline, CDR1 is GTSNPN, CDR2 SVGIG (reference sequence). Germline trimming cut 3 bases from V and 7 bases from J; bases unmatched to any gene: 18. CDR3 in DNA: TGTGCCTGGAGCAGGTTCGAGCGTCCAGGGACTATAAATGAGCAGTTCTTC. Translation gives CAWSRFERPGTINEQFF.

The rearrangement joins TRBV19 to TRBJ2-7; perhaps TRBD1 as D (6 bases). Germline V lookup: CDR1 LNHDA, CDR2 SQIVND (reference sequence). Trimming cost V 10 bases and J 0 bases, with 16 bases left between them. This CDR3 has 14 amino acids. The chain's CDR3 is CATRAQGSSYEQYF. CDR3 DNA: TGTGCCACCCGGGCCCAGGGGAGCTCCTACGAGCAGTACTTC.

To note about this clone: Other DNA sequences in this specimen translate into the identical CDR3. V usage is TRBV5-1 and J usage is TRBJ2-3, with TRBD2 identical over 12 bases. The CDR3 spans 16 residues. V lost 0 bases to trimming and J lost 3 bases; unmatched junction nucleotides: 2. CDR1 is SGHRS and CDR2 is YFSETQ in the germline V gene. CDR3 nucleotide sequence: TGCGCCAGCAGCTTGGGTGGGACTAGCGGGACAGATACGCAGTATTTT. This codes for CASSLGGTSGTDTQYF. Filled out from reference TRBV5-1 and TRBJ2-3, the complete variable domain reads KAGVTQTPRYLIKTRGQQVTLSCSPISGHRSVSWYQQTPGQGLQFLFEYFSETQRNKGNFPGRFSGRQFSNSRSEMNVSTLELGDSALYLCASSLGGTSGTDTQYFGPGTRLTVL.

This sequence joins TRBV4-3 and TRBJ1-3; D is perhaps TRBD1 (5 bases). There are 17 residues in the CDR3. Trimming cost V 0 bases and J 0 bases, with 12 bases left between them. Germline lookup yields CDR1 LGHNA and CDR2 YSLEER. The DNA of the CDR3 is TGCGCCAGCAGCCAAGATTCGGCCAGGGACTCTGGAAACACCATATATTTT. Translated, it gives CASSQDSARDSGNTIYF.

The CDR3 DNA follows: TGCGCCAGCAGCCAAGTTGGTCTAGCGGGAGTTTTCGATGAGCAGTTCTTC. The encoded protein is CASSQVGLAGVFDEQFF. V and J are TRBV4-3 and TRBJ2-1; TRBD2 aligns across 10 bases. The V and J ends lost 1 base and 8 bases, in that order; junction bases with no gene match: 11. Germline V gene data show CDR1 as LGHNA and CDR2 as YSLEER. The CDR3 length is 17 residues.

This clone has only one observation. The V and J genes are TRBV29-1 and TRBJ2-5; 9 bases agree with TRBD1. Per germline, CDR1 SQVTM and CDR2 ANQGSEA. This CDR3 comprises 12 residues. Trimming took 6 bases from V and 4 from J; bases not matched to a gene: 3. The CDR3: CSVDRGGETQYF. In DNA form, the CDR3 reads TGCAGCGTAGACAGGGGGGGAGAGACCCAGTACTTC.

About this clone itself: Compared with germline, one end of the junction differs, possibly owing to a read error. V gene TRBV29-1 combines with J gene TRBJ1-2; the match to TRBD1 covers 8 bases. The CDR3 is 12 amino acids. Per the germline V gene, CDR1 is SQVTM and CDR2 is ANQGSEA. Here the CDR3 DNA reads TGCAGCGTAGGGACAGGAGAATATGGCTACCCCTTC. Its translation: CSVGTGEYGYPF. Variable domain in full (rest from reference TRBV29-1 and TRBJ1-2): SAVISQKPSRDICQRGTSLTIQCQVDSQVTMMFWYRQQPGQSLTLIATANQGSEATYESGFVIDKFPISRPNLTFSTLTVSNMSPEDSSIYLCSVGTGEYGYPFGSGTRLTVV.

The chain combines TRBV5-1 with TRBJ2-3, with 8 nucleotides matching TRBD1. The J segment lost 3 bases and the V segment lost 3 bases, leaving 9 bases of the junction unmatched. The CDR3 runs to 16 residues. Germline lookup yields CDR1 SGHRS and CDR2 YFSETQ. CDR3 protein: CASSSTPQGATDTQYF. In nucleotides, the CDR3 is TGCGCCAGCAGCTCCACTCCCCAGGGGGCAACAGATACGCAGTATTTT.

The V call is TRBV30, the J call TRBJ2-7; D is undetermined. With 4 bases removed from V and 2 bases from J, the gap between germline ends came to 6 bases. The germline V gene has CDR1 GTSNPN and CDR2 SVGIG (reference sequence). This CDR3 spans 11 amino acids. DNA for the CDR3: TGTGCCTGGACTACTACCTACGAGCAGTACTTC. Protein: CAWTTTYEQYF.

This chain uses TRBV5-1 with TRBJ1-5; D perhaps matches TRBD1 (6 bases). CDR3 length equals 18 residues. The V end lost 4 bases, the J end lost 0 bases, and 20 bases lay between the germline ends. The germline CDR1 and CDR2 sequences are SGHRS and YFSETQ. DNA for the CDR3: TGCGCCAGCAGCCCGGGGGACATCGGGGGGTTTAGCAATCAGCCCCAGCATTTT. Its protein is CASSPGDIGGFSNQPQHF.